This T cell receptor (beta chain) was captured by sequencing in a study of response to subunit inactivated influenza vaccine. As for this clonotype: Its antigen is still unknown.

Germline loops: CDR1 MDHEN, CDR2 SYDVKM. The V end lost 2 bases, the J end lost 9 bases, and 14 bases lay between the germline ends. CDR3 length equals 14 residues. TCRdb re-derived calls from the RT-PCR reads in MiXCR, one entry per CDR3 protein. The sample has 500,000 to 600,000 distinct CDR3 sequences; 6.5% to 8% are singletons. Study results and limitations: A suggestion made by the authors is that each seasonal influenza vaccination recruits few new T cells.

This TCR was recovered from a man aged 50 to 69 who received an inactivated influenza vaccine. The chain carries TRBV28 and TRBJ2-1, with D possibly TRBD2 on 5 matching bases. This specimen consisted of PBMCs from blood, obtained around 25 months after vaccination. The CDR3 region has the DNA TGTGCCAGCAGTTTACTTCAGCTAGCCCCTGAGCAGTTCTTC. As protein: CASSLLQLAPEQFF.